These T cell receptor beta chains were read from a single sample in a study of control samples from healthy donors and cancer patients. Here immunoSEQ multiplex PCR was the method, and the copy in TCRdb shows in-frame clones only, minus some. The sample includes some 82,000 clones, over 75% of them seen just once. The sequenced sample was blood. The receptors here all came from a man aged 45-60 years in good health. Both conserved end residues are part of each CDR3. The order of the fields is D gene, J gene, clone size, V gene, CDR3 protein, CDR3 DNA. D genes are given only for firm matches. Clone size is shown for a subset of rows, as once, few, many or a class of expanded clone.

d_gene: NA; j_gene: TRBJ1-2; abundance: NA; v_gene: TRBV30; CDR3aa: CAGDGGVGGYTF; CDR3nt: TGTGCCGGGGATGGCGGGGTAGGTGGCTACACCTTC
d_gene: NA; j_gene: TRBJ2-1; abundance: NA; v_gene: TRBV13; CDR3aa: CASSPVRYEQFF; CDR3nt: TGTGCCAGCAGCCCCGTTAGGTATGAGCAGTTCTTC
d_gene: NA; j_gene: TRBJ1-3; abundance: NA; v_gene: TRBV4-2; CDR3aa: CASSQVGTDRPSSGNTIYF; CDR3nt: TGTGCCAGCAGCCAAGTGGGAACTGACAGGCCAAGCTCTGGAAACACCATATATTTT
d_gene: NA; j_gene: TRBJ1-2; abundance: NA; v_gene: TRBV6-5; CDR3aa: CASSFPGKEDGYTF; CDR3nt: TGTGCCAGCAGTTTCCCAGGGAAAGAGGATGGCTACACCTTC
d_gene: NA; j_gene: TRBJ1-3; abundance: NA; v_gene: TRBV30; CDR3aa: CAWSTGFSGNTIYF; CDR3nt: TGTGCCTGGTCTACAGGGTTTTCAGGAAACACCATATATTTT
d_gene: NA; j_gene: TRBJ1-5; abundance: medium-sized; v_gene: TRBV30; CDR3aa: CAWSALRDHQPQHF; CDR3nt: TGTGCCTGGAGTGCATTGAGGGATCATCAGCCCCAGCATTTT
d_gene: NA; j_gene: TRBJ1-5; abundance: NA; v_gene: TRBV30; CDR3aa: CAWSVNDYNQPQHF; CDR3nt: TGTGCCTGGAGTGTCAACGATTATAATCAGCCCCAGCATTTT
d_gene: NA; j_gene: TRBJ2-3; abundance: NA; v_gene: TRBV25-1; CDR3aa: CASGSTDTQYF; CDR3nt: TGTGCCAGCGGAAGCACAGATACGCAGTATTTT
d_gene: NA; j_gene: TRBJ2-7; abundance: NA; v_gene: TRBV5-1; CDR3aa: CASSLTADEQYF; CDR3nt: TGCGCCAGCAGCTTGACGGCCGACGAGCAGTACTTC
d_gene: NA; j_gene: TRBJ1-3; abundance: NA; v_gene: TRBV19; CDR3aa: CASSIRDGHFSGNTIYF; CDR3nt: TGTGCCAGTAGTATAAGGGACGGGCACTTCTCTGGAAACACCATATATTTT
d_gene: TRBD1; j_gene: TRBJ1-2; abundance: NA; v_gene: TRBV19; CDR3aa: CASSIGTVYGYTF; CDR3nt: TGTGCCAGTAGTATCGGGACAGTGTATGGCTACACCTTC
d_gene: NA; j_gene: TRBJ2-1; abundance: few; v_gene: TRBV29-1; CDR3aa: CSVDRGDNEQFF; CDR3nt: TGCAGCGTTGATCGCGGGGACAATGAGCAGTTCTTC
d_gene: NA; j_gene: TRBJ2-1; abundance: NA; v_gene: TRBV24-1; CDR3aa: CATSDTRSNEQFF; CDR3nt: TGTGCCACCAGTGATACAAGGAGCAATGAGCAGTTCTTC
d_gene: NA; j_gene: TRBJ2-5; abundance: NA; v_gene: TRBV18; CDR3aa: CASSLVIRETQYF; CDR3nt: TGTGCCAGCTCACTAGTGATCAGGGAGACCCAGTACTTC
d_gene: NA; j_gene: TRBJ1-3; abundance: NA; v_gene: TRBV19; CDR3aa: CATTGRPGNTIYF; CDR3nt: TGTGCCACCACCGGACGGCCTGGAAACACCATATATTTT
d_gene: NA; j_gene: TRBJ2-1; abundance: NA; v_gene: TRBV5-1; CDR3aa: CASSPVSGIDEQFF; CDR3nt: TGCGCCAGCAGCCCCGTTTCGGGGATCGATGAGCAGTTCTTC
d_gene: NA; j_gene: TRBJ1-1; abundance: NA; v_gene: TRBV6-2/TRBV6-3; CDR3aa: CASSYARGGVNTEAFF; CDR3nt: TGTGCCAGCAGTTACGCCCGCGGAGGGGTGAACACTGAAGCTTTCTTT
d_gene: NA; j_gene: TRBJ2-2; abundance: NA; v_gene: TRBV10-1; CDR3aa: CASRISANTGELFF; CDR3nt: TGCGCCAGCAGGATTAGCGCGAACACCGGGGAGCTGTTTTTT
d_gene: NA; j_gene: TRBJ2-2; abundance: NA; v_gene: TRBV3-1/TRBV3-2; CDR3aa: CASSQELGRQGNTGELFF; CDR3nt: TGTGCCAGCAGCCAAGAGTTGGGCAGGCAGGGGAACACCGGGGAGCTGTTTTTT
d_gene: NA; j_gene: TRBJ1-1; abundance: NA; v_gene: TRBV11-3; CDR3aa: CASSSRHQNTEAFF; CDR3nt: TGTGCCAGCAGCTCCAGACACCAGAACACTGAAGCTTTCTTT
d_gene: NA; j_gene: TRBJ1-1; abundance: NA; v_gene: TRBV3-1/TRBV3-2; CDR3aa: CASSPWGGDDTEAFF; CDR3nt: TGTGCCAGCAGCCCCTGGGGGGGGGATGACACTGAAGCTTTCTTT
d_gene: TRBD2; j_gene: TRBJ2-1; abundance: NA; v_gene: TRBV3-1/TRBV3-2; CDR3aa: CASSQDTYSGGTNEQFF; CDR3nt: TGTGCCAGCAGCCAAGATACCTATAGCGGGGGGACAAATGAGCAGTTCTTC
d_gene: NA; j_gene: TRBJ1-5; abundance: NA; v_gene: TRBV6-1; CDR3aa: CASSELTHADQPQHF; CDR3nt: TGTGCCAGCAGTGAACTAACCCATGCGGATCAGCCCCAGCATTTT
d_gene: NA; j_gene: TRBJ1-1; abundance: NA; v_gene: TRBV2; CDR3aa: CASSYLTDPHLLNTEAFF; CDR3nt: TGTGCCAGCAGTTATTTGACAGATCCCCATCTTTTGAACACTGAAGCTTTCTTT
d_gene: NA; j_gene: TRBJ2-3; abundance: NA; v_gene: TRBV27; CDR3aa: CASSLLDGPTDTQYF; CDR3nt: TGTGCCAGCAGTTTACTGGACGGACCCACAGATACGCAGTATTTT
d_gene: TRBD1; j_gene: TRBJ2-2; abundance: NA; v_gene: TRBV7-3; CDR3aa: CASSTGGTGELFF; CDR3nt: TGTGCCAGCAGTACAGGGGGCACCGGGGAGCTGTTTTTT
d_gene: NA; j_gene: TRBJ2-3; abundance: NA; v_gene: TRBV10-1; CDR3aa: CASSLLRVTDTQYF; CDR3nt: TGCGCCAGCTCGCTGCTCAGGGTGACAGATACGCAGTATTTT
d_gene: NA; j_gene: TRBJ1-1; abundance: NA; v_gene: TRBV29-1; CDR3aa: CSVHHRDTEAFF; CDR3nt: TGCAGCGTTCACCACAGGGACACTGAAGCTTTCTTT
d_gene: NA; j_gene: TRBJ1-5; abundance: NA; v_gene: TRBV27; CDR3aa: CASSFLQPGQPQHF; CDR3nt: TGTGCCAGCAGTTTTTTACAGCCGGGACAGCCCCAGCATTTT
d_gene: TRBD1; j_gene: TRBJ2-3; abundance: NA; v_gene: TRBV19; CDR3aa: CASHPDRGMPDTQYF; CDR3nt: TGTGCCAGCCACCCCGACAGGGGGATGCCAGATACGCAGTATTTT
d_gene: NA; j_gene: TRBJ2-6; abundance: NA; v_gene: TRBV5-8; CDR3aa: CASSPIADYSGANVLTF; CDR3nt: TGTGCCAGCAGCCCTATAGCCGATTACTCTGGGGCCAACGTCCTGACTTTC
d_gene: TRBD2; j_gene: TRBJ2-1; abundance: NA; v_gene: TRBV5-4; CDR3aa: CASSSGGPGEQFF; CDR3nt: TGTGCCAGCAGCTCGGGGGGGCCGGGTGAGCAGTTCTTC
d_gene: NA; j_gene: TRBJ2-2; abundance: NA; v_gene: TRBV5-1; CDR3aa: CASSRGVPNTGELFF; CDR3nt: TGCGCCAGCAGCCGGGGAGTGCCGAACACCGGGGAGCTGTTTTTT
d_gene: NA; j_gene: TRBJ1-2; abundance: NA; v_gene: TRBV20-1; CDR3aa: CSASRGGYIGYTF; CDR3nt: TGCAGTGCTAGTAGGGGTGGCTATATTGGCTACACCTTC
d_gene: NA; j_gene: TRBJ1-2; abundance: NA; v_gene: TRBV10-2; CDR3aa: CASSESGTPPGYTF; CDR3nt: TGCGCCAGCAGTGAGTCCGGGACCCCCCCCGGCTACACCTTC
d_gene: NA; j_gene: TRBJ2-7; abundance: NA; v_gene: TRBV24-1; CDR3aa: CATSPRSAATYEQYF; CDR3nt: TGTGCCACCAGTCCCAGATCGGCAGCCACCTACGAGCAGTACTTC
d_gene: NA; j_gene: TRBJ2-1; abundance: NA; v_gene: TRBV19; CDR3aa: CASSAGGLFNEQFF; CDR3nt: TGTGCCAGTAGTGCCGGGGGTCTCTTCAATGAGCAGTTCTTC
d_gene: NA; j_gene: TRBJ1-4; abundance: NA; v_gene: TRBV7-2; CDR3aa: CASSLAKTNEKLFF; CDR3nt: TGTGCCAGCAGCTTAGCGAAGACGAATGAAAAACTGTTTTTT
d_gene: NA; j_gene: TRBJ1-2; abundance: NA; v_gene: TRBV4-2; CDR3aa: CASSQDPDSYGYTF; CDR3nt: TGTGCCAGCAGCCAAGATCCGGACAGTTATGGCTACACCTTC
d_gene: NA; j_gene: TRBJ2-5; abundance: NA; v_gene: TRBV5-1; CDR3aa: CASSLGDEQETQYF; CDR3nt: TGCGCCAGCAGCTTGGGGGACGAACAAGAGACCCAGTACTTC